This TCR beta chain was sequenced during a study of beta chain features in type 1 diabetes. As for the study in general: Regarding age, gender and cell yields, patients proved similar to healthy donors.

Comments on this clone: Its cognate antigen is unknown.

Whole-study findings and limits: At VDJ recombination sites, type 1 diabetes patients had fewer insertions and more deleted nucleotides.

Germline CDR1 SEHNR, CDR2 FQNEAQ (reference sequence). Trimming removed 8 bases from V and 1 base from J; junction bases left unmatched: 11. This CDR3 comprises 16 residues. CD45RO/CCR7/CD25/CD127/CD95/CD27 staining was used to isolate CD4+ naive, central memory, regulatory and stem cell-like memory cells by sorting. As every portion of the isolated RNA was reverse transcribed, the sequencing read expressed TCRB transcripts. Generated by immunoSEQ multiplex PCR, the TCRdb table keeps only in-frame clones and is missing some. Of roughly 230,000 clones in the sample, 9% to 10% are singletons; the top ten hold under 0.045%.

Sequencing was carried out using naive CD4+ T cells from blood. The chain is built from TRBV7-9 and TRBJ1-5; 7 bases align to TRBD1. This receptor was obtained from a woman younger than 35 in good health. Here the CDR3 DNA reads TGTGCCAGCTCCGGCAGGGGGTCAGGAAGCAATCAGCCCCAGCATTTT. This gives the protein CASSGRGSGSNQPQHF.